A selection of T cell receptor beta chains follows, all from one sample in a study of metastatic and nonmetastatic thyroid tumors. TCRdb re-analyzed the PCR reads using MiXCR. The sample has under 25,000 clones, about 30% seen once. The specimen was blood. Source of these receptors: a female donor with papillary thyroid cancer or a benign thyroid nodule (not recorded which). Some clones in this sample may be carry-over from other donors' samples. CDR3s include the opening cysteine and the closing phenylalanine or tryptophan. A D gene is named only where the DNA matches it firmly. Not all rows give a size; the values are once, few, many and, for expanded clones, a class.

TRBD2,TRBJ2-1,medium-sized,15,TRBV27,TGTGCCAGCAGTTTAGGGACTAGCGGTAACAATGAGCAGTTCTTC,CASSLGTSGNNEQFF
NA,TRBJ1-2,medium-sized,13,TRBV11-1,TGTGCCAGCAGCTTAGTCAGAAACTATGGCTACACCTTC,CASSLVRNYGYTF
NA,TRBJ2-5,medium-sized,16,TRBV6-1,TGTGCCAGCAGTGGCCGGGAGAGGATAAGGCAAGAGACCCAGTACTTC,CASSGRERIRQETQYF
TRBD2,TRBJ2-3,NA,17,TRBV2,TGTGCCAGCAGTGACTTCGGTAGCGGGAGTGGGACAGATACGCAGTATTTT,CASSDFGSGSGTDTQYF
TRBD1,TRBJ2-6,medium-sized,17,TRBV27,TGTGCCAGCAGTCCACAGGGGGCGAGCTCTGGGGCCAACGTCCTGACTTTC,CASSPQGASSGANVLTF
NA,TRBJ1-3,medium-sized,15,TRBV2,TGTGCCAGCAGTGAATCGGGGGTCTCTGGAAACACCATATATTTT,CASSESGVSGNTIYF
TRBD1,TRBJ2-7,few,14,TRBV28,TGTGCCAGCAGTTTGTACCAGGGGGACTACGAGCAGTACTTC,CASSLYQGDYEQYF
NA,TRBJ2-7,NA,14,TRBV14,TGTGCCAGCAGCCAAGACTGCGGTGTCTACGAGCAGTACTTC,CASSQDCGVYEQYF
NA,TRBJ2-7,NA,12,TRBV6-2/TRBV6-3,TGTGCCAGCAGTGTCGGACTCTACGAGCAGTACTTC,CASSVGLYEQYF
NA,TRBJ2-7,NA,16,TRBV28,TGTGCCAGCAGTGCCCTTCTCGGCGGGGCGGGCTACGAGCAGTACTTC,CASSALLGGAGYEQYF
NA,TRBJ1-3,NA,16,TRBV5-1,TGCGCCAGCAGCGGTTCGGCAGGGATCTCTGGAAACACCATATATTTT,CASSGSAGISGNTIYF
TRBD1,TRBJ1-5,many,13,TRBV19,TGTGCCAGTACCTCGACAGGGCACCAGCCCCAGCATTTT,CASTSTGHQPQHF
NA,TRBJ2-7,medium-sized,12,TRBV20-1,TGCAGTGCTAGTAAGGGGGGGAACGAGCAGTACTTC,CSASKGGNEQYF
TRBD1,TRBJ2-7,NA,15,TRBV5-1,TGCGCCAGCAGCTTGGGGGACAGGAACTCCTACGAGCAGTACTTC,CASSLGDRNSYEQYF
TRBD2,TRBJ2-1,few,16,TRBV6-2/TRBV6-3,TGTGCCAGCAGTTCCCCCCCGGGACTAGCGGGAAATGAGCAGTTCTTC,CASSSPPGLAGNEQFF
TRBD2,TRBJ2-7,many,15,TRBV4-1,TGCGCCAGCAGTTCCGGGACTAGTAAGGCGTACGAGCAGTACTTC,CASSSGTSKAYEQYF
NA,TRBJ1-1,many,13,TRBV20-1,TGCAGTGCTAGGGGGACACCCAACACTGAAGCTTTCTTT,CSARGTPNTEAFF
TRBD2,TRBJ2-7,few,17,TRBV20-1,TGCAGTGCTACCAACGGGACTAGCGGGAGGGCCGTTAACGAGCAGTACTTC,CSATNGTSGRAVNEQYF
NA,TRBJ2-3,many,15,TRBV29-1,TGCAGCGTTGAAGATCCCCGGGACCTCACAGATACGCAGTATTTT,CSVEDPRDLTDTQYF
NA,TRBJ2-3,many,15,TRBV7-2,TGTGCCAGCAGCTTATATACCTACGGTCGAGATACGCAGTATTTT,CASSLYTYGRDTQYF
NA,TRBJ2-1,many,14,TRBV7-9,TGTGCCAGCAGCTTAGTAATCCCGACGGTCATGAAGTTCTTC,CASSLVIPTVMKFF
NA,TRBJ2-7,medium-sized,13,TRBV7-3,TGTGCCACCGACAGACCTAGCTCCTACGAGCAGTACTTC,CATDRPSSYEQYF
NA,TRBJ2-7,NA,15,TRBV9,TGTGCCAGCACCAAGGGCCAGGAGAGCTCCTACGAGCAGTACTTC,CASTKGQESSYEQYF
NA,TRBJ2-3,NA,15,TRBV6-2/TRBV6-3,TGTGCCAGCAGTTACGGCCGCCCTAGCACAGATACGCAGTATTTT,CASSYGRPSTDTQYF
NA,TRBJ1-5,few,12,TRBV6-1,TGTTCCACGGTGACGGATAATCAGCCCCAGCATTTT,CSTVTDNQPQHF
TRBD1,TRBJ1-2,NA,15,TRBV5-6,TGTGCCAGCAGCTTTTGGACAGGGAATAACTATGGCTACACCTTC,CASSFWTGNNYGYTF
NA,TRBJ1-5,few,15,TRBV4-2,TGTGCCAGCAGCCAAGATGGACAGATCAATCAGCCCCAGCACTTT,CASSQDGQINQPQHF
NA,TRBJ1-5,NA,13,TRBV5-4,TGTGCCAGCAGCTTTCAGGGTCGTCAGCCCCAGCATTTT,CASSFQGRQPQHF
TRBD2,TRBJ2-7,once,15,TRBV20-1,TGCAGTGCTAGACCCCGTGGCGGGGGGGCCCACGAGCAGTACTTC,CSARPRGGGAHEQYF
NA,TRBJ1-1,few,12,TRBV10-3,TGTGCCATCAGTGATAATACGTCTGAAGCTTTCTTT,CAISDNTSEAFF
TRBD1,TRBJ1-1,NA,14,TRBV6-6,TGTGCCAGCAGTTACTCGGCAGGGGGCACTGAAGCTTTCTTT,CASSYSAGGTEAFF
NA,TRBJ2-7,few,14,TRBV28,TGTGCCAGCAGTTTAGAGGGTTTCTCCTACGAGCAGTACTTC,CASSLEGFSYEQYF
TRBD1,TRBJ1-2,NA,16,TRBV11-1,TGTGCCAGCAGCCTGGAACAGGGGGCGCGAACCGATGGCTACACCTTC,CASSLEQGARTDGYTF
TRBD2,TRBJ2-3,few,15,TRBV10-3,TGTGCCATCATAACGGGACTACCCGTCGCAGATACGCAGTATTTT,CAIITGLPVADTQYF
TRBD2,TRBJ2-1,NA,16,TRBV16,TGTGCCAGCAGTCCTATAGCGGGAGGTCTCTACAATGAGCAGTTCTTC,CASSPIAGGLYNEQFF
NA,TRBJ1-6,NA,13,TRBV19,TGTGCCAGTAGTCTCAGGGGTAATTCACCCCTCCACTTT,CASSLRGNSPLHF
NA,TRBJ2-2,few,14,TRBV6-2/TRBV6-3,TGTGCCAGCAGTTACTTCCAGGGGACCGGGGAGCTGTTTTTT,CASSYFQGTGELFF
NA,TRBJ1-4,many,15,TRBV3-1,TGTGCCAGCAGGCAACAGGGAGGAGAGAATGAAAAACTGTTTTTT,CASRQQGGENEKLFF
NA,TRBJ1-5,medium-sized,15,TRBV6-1,TGTGCCAGCAGTGAAATCCCGGATAGCAATCAGCCCCAGCATTTT,CASSEIPDSNQPQHF
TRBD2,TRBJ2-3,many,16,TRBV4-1,TGCGCCAGCAGCCAAGGGGCTAGCGGGAGTGGGGGTACGCAGTATTTT,CASSQGASGSGGTQYF
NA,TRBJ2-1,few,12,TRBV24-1,TGTGCCACCAGTGATTCAAACCGACGACAGTTCTTC,CATSDSNRRQFF
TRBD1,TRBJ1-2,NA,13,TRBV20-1,TGCAGTGCTAGGGGGGACAGCGCTTATGGCTACACCTTC,CSARGDSAYGYTF
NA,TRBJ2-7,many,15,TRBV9,TGTGCCAGCAGCGTAGGGGAAGCGAGGGACTACGAGCAGTACTTC,CASSVGEARDYEQYF
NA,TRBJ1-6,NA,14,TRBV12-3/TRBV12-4,TGTGCCAGCAGGGTGTGGGGGGCTGGTTCACCCCTCCACTTT,CASRVWGAGSPLHF
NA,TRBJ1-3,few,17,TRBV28,TGTGCCAGCAGTTTAGGGAATTTCATAGGAACTGGAAACACCATATATTTT,CASSLGNFIGTGNTIYF
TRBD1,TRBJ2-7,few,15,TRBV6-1,TGTGCCAGCAGACCGGCCCGGACAGGGGGCTACGAGCAGTACTTC,CASRPARTGGYEQYF
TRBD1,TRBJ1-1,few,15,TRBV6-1,TGTGCCAGCAGATGGGACAGGGCTAAAAACACTGAAGCTTTCTTT,CASRWDRAKNTEAFF
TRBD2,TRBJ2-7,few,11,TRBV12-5,TGTGCTAGTGGCACCCCGGGGGGACAGTACTTC,CASGTPGGQYF
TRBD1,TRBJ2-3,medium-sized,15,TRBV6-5,TGTGCCAGCAGTTACTCCGGGACAGGCACAGATACGCAGTATTTT,CASSYSGTGTDTQYF